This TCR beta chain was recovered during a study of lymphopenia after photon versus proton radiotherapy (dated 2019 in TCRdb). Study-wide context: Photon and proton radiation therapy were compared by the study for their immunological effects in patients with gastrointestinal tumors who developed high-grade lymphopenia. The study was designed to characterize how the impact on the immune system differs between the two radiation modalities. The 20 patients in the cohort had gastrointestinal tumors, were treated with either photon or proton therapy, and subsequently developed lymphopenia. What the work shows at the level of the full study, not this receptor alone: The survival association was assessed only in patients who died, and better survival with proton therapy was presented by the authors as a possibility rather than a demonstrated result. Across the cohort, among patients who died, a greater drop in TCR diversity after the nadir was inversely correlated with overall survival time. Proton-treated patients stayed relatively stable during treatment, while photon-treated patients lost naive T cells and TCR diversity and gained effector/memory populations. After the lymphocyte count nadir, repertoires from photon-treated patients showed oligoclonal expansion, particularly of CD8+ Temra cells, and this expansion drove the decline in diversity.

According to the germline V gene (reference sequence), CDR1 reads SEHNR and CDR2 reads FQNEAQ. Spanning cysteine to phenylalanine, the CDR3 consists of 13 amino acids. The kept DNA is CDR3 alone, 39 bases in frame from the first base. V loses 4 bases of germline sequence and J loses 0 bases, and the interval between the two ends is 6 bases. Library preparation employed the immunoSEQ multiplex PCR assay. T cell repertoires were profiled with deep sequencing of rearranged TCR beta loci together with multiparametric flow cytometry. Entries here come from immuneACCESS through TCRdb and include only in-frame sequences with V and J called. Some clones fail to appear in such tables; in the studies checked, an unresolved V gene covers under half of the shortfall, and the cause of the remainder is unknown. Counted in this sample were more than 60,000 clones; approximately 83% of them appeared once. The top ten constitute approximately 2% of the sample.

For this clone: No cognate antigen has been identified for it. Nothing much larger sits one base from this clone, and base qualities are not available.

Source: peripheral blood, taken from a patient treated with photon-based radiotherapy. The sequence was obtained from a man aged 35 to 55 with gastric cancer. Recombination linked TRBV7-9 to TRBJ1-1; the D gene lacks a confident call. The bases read TGTGCCAGCAGCTCCACACTGAACACTGAAGCTTTCTTT. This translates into CASSSTLNTEAFF.